This passage covers 3 T cell receptor beta chains from one sample sequenced in a study of T cell responses to AZD1222 COVID-19 vaccine. Generated by immunoSEQ multiplex PCR, the TCRdb table keeps only in-frame clones and is missing some. Of roughly 80,000 clones in the sample, under 95% were seen once. Sequenced here: peripheral blood, sampled on day 0 of AZD1222 vaccination. The origin of the receptors is an adult in good health.

V gene TRBV5-8 combines with J gene TRBJ1-5; D remains ambiguous. Germline V CDR1 and CDR2: SGHTS, YDEGEE. Between the trimmed V and J ends, which lost 4 bases and 0 bases, there was a span of 11 bases. The length of the CDR3 is 15 residues. CDR3 sequence (DNA): TGTGCCAGCAGCCTTCCGAATTATAGCAATCAGCCCCAGCATTTT. It specifies CASSLPNYSNQPQHF.

This clone was counted many times. This chain links TRBV6-5 with TRBJ1-2; D perhaps matches TRBD1 (6 bases). The CDR3 contains 14 residues. Germline assignment: CDR1 MNHEY and CDR2 SVGAGI. V gave up 4 bases and J gave up 4 bases, with 13 bases separating them. The CDR3 loop reads CASSSTGSGYGYTF. CDR3 nucleotide sequence: TGTGCCAGCAGTTCGACAGGAAGCGGCTATGGCTACACCTTC.

The J gene is TRBJ2-3, the V gene TRBV5-4; D might be TRBD1 or TRBD2, each matching 5 bases. CDR1 is SGHNT and CDR2 is YYREEE in the germline V gene (reference sequence). Between the trimmed V and J ends, which lost 4 bases and 1 base, there was a span of 13 bases. This CDR3 has 15 residues. The CDR3 spells CASSNRDGRTDTQYF. The CDR3 DNA is TGTGCCAGCAGCAACCGGGACGGTCGCACAGATACGCAGTATTTT. Filled out from reference TRBV5-4 and TRBJ2-3, the complete variable domain reads ETGVTQSPTHLIKTRGQQVTLRCSSQSGHNTVSWYQQALGQGPQFIFQYYREEENGRGNFPPRFSGLQFPNYSSELNVNALELDDSALYLCASSNRDGRTDTQYFGPGTRLTVL.